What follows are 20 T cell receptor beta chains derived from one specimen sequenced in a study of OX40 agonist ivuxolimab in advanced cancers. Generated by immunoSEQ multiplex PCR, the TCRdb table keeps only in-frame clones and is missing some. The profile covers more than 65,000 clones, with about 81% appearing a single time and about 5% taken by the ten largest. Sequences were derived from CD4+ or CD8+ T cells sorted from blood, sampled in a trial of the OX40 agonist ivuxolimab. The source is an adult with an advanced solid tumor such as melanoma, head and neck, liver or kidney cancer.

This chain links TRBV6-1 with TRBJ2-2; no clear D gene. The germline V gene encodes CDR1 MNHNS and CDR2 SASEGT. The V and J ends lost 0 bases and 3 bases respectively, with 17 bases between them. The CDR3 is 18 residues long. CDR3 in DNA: TGTGCCAGCAGTGAAGCCTCTCCTTGGGGAATTGACACCGGGGAGCTGTTTTTT. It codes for CASSEASPWGIDTGELFF.

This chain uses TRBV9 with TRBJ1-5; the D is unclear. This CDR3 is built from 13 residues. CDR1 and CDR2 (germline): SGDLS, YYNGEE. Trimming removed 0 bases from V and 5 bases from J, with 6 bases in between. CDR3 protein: CASSVAADQPQHF. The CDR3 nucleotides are TGTGCCAGCAGCGTAGCGGCGGATCAGCCCCAGCATTTT. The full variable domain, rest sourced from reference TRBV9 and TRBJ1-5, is DSGVTQTPKHLITATGQRVTLRCSPRSGDLSVYWYQQSLDQGLQFLIQYYNGEERAKGNILERFSAQQFPDLHSELNLSSLELGDSALYFCASSVAADQPQHFGDGTRLSIL.

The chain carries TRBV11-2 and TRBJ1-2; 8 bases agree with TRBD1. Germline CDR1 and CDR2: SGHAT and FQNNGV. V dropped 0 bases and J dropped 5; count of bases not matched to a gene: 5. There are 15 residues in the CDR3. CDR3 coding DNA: TGTGCCAGCAGCTTAGACCGGACAGGGTGGTATGGCTACACCTTC. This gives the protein CASSLDRTGWYGYTF.

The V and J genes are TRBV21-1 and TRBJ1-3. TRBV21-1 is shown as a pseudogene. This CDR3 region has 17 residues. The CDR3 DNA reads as TGTGCCAGCAGCAAACCGGGCACCTGGTGCTCTGGAAACACCATATATTTT. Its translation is CASSKPGTWCSGNTIYF.

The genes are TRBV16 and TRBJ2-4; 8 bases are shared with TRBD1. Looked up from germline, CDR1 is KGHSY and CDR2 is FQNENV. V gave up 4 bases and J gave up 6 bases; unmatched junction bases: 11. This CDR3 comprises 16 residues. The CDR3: CASSPLDFGQGNIQYF. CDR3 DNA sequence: TGTGCCAGCAGCCCCCTGGATTTCGGACAGGGAAACATTCAGTACTTC.

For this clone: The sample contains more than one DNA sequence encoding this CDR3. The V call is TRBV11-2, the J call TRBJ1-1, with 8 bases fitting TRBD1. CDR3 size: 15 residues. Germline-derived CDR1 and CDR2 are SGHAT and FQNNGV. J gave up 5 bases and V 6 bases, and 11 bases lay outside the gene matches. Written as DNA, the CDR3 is TGTGCCAGCAGTTCTCGAACAGGGGGAGGAACTGAAGCTTTCTTT. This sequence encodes CASSSRTGGGTEAFF.

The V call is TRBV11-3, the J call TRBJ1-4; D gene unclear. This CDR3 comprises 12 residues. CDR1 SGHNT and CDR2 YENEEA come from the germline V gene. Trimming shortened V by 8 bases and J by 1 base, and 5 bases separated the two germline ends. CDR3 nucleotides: TGTGCCAGCGGTGAAACTAATGAAAAACTGTTTTTT. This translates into CASGETNEKLFF.

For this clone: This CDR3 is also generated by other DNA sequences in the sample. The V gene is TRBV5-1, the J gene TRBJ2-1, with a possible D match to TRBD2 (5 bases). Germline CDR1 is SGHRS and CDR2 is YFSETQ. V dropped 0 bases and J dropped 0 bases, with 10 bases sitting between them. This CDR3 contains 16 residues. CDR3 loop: CASSLDSGSSYNEQFF. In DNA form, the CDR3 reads TGCGCCAGCAGCTTGGACAGCGGTAGCTCCTACAATGAGCAGTTCTTC.

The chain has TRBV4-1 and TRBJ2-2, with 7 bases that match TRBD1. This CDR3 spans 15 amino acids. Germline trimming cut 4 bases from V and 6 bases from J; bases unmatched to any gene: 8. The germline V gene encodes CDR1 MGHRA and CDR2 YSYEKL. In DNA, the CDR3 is TGCGCCAGCAGCCTTCCCACAGGGGTACCCGGGGAGCTGTTTTTT. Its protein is CASSLPTGVPGELFF.

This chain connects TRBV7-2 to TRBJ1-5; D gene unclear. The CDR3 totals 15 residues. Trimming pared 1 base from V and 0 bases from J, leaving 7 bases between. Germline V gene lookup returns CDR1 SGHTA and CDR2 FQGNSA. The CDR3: CASSLDSNSNQPQHF. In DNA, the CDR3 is TGTGCCAGCAGCTTAGACAGCAATAGCAATCAGCCCCAGCATTTT.

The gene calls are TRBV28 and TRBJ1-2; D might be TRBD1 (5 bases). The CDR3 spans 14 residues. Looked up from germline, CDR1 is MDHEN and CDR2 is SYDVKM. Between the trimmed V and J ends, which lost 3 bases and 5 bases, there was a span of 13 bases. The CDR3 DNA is TGTGCCAGCAGTTTGAATCGACAGACGTATGGCTACACCTTC. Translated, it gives CASSLNRQTYGYTF.

CDR3 sequence: CASSASRDRGGGEKLFF. The CDR3 bases are TGTGCCAGCAGCGCGTCCCGGGACAGGGGAGGAGGTGAAAAACTGTTTTTT. This rearrangement joins TRBV13 to TRBJ1-4; 10 bases are a match to TRBD1. CDR3 length: 17 residues. V lost 5 bases to trimming and J lost 7 bases; unmatched junction nucleotides: 13. Germline V gene lookup returns CDR1 PRHDT and CDR2 FYEKMQ (reference sequence).

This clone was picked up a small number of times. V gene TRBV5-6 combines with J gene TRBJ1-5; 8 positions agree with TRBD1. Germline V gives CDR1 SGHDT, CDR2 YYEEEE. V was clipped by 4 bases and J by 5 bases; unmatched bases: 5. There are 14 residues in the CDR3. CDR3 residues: CASSTGQGDQPQHF. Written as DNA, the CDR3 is TGTGCCAGCAGCACCGGACAGGGAGATCAGCCCCAGCATTTT.

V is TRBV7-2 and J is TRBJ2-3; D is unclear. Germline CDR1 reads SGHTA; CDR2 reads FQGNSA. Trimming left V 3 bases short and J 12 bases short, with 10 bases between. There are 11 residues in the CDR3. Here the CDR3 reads CASSFTGQQYF. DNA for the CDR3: TGTGCCAGCAGCTTCACCGGGCAACAGTATTTT.

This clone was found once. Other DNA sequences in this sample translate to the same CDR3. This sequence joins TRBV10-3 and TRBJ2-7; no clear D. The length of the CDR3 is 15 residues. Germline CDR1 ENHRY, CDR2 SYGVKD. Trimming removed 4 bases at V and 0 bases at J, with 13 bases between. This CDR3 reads CAISGGPGPSYEQYF. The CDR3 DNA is TGTGCCATCAGTGGGGGTCCGGGTCCCTCCTACGAGCAGTACTTC.

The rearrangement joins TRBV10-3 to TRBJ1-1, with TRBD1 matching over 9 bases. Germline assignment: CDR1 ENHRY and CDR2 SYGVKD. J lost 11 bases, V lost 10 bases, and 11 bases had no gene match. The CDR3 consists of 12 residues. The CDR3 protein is CASTSQGALAFF. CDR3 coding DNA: TGTGCCAGTACATCACAGGGGGCTCTTGCTTTCTTT.

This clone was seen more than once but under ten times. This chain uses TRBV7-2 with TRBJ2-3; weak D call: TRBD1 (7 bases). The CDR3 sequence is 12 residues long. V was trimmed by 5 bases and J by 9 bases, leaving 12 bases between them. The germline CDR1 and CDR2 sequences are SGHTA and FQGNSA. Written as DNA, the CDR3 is TGTGCCAGCAGCAGGGCAGGGGGGACGCAGTATTTT. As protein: CASSRAGGTQYF.

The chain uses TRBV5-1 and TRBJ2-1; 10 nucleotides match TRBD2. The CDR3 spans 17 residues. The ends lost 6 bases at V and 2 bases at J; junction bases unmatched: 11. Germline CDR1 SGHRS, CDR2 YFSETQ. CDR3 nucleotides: TGCGCCAGCACGAGGTCGAGCGGGAGGGCCGCCTACAATGAGCAGTTCTTC. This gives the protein CASTRSSGRAAYNEQFF.

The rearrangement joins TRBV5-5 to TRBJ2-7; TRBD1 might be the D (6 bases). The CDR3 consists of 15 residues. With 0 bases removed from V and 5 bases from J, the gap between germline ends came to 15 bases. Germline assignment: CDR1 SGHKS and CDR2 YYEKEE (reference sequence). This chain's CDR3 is CASSLAQGKFHEQYF. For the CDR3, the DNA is TGTGCCAGCAGCTTGGCTCAGGGGAAGTTCCACGAGCAGTACTTC.

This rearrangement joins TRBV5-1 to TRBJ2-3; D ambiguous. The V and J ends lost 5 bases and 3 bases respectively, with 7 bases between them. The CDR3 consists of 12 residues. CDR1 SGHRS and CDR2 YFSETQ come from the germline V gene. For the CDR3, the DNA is TGCGCCAGCAGGGATGTGACAGATACGCAGTATTTT. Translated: CASRDVTDTQYF.